The T cell receptor beta chain under discussion was sequenced for a study of T cells in Graves' hyperthyroidism and ophthalmopathy (dated 2019 in TCRdb). The study in broad terms: Peripheral blood samples were taken at initial diagnosis, before any treatment was given. TCR V-J signatures able to tell the groups apart were searched for in a discovery cohort of 100 or so patients, of whom approximately 40 had Graves' ophthalmopathy and around 56 had stable Graves' hyperthyroidism. Whether ophthalmopathy could be predicted prospectively was tested in an independent validation cohort made up of about 18 hyperthyroidism patients plus 17 patients who later progressed to ophthalmopathy. The roughly 91 discovery patients were randomly divided into training and test sets at a 7:3 ratio. In about 6 Graves' hyperthyroidism patients, the study also compared T-cell repertoires from thyroid tissue with T-cell repertoires from blood. After sampling, hyperthyroidism patients received methimazole starting at 30 mg daily, and ophthalmopathy patients received high-dose intravenous methylprednisolone. The paper reports TCR Vbeta CDR3 sequencing of fewer than 150 peripheral blood samples: over 40 ophthalmopathy, under 85 hyperthyroidism and around 17 progressor patients. Findings and caveats that apply to the study as a whole: In validation, progression to ophthalmopathy was predicted by the model with 70.59% sensitivity and 72.22% specificity, a median of roughly 6 months before onset. No statistical method was used to fix the sample size in advance, and group allocation was not hidden from the investigators. Most expanded thyroid clonotypes (frequency above 0.001) were also detected in blood, a finding suggesting that blood repertoires may reflect thyroid immune responses. In cross-validation, a model built on a 13 V-J signature told ophthalmopathy apart from stable hyperthyroidism with 85% to 90% sensitivity and approximately 81% specificity, and in testing the same model reached 80%/75%.

In the ophthalmopathy patients, disease was moderately to severely active, with a Clinical Activity Score of 3 or more, a NOSPECS grade of 4 or more, and a duration of less than 3 months. Patients with uncontrolled infections, other autoimmune diseases, pregnancy or lactation were excluded. Diagnoses were established on the basis of clinical symptoms, serum thyroxine and TRAb, thyroid ultrasound, and orbital computed tomography. PBMCs were isolated from about 10 ml of fresh peripheral blood by Ficoll-Paque density gradient centrifugation. Total RNA was extracted with Trizol reagent, and quality was checked on an Agilent 2100 Bioanalyzer. This clonotype appeared many times. Its specific antigen is unknown. No clone much larger than this one lies a single base away; base qualities are absent. The TCR beta CDR3 regions were amplified from the RNA transcripts. The TCR CDR3 was subjected to a first round of RT-PCR using the HTBI primer set and the Qiagen OneStep RT-PCR kit. Libraries were constructed in a second round of multiplex PCR, after which size selection and purification were carried out. The libraries were sequenced on an Illumina HiSeq2000 using paired-end 100 bp reads. On the study's bioinformatics: SOAPnuke was used to process the raw data, throwing out any read that contained adapters or uncalled bases, had a mean Phred below 15, or lacked an exact constant-primer or identifier match. COPE v1.2.5 was used to merge the high-quality paired reads, and each unique nucleotide sequence was defined as a clonotype. Clonotypes were aligned to IMGT TRBV, TRBD and TRBJ reference segments using MiTCR v1.1. Analysis was restricted to V-J combinations with a frequency above 0.0001, which covered 98% to 99.2% of repertoires. A TCS score was defined as the ratio between F50 (clonal expansion) and ExV (chaos), using BLOSUM62-based TCRdist between CDR3 peptides within each V-J. Welch's t-statistics and random forest reduced fewer than 550 V-J features to roughly 13, which were used in a naive Bayes classifier (R e1071). TCRdb reanalyzed the raw reads on its own, using fastp at Q25 for trimming and MiXCR for clone calling, and kept in-frame beta chains. Each record represents a unique CDR3 protein, reported with the most common genes and DNA among its rows. TCRdb's processing, not the authors', yielded these V and J calls. In this sample the table shows roughly 600,000 distinct CDR3 sequences, about 15% of which occur a single time. Approximately 12% of the sample rests with the top ten.

Sequenced: blood. This clonotype originated in a woman between 45 and 65 years old with Graves' ophthalmopathy.

The DNA reads as follows: TGCAGTGCCCCCGTGGCGATCTTCTCCTACGAGCAGTACTTC. Translated, this gives CSAPVAIFSYEQYF. Rearrangement joined TRBV20-1 to TRBJ2-7, with the D gene uncertain. The V end loses 6 bases and the J end loses 0 bases, and a stretch of 15 bases separates them. The cysteine opens and the phenylalanine closes a CDR3 of 14 amino acids. Only CDR3 DNA remains: 42 bases, in frame from the first base. Taken from the germline V gene (reference sequence), the CDR1 and CDR2 loops are DFQATT and SNEGSKA.